This entry lists 17 T cell receptor beta chains sequenced from one sample in a study of OX40 agonist ivuxolimab in advanced cancers. Sequenced by immunoSEQ multiplex PCR; TCRdb stores in-frame clones only, minus some. Of 55,000 to 75,000 clones listed, approximately 90% are singletons. The sequencing here drew on CD4+ or CD8+ T cells sorted from blood, taken in a trial of the OX40 agonist ivuxolimab. Receptors originate from an adult with an advanced solid tumor such as melanoma, head and neck, liver or kidney cancer.

V usage is TRBV7-6 and J usage is TRBJ1-1; D ambiguous. With 1 base removed from V and 0 bases from J, the gap between germline ends came to 9 bases. The CDR3 is 15 amino acids. Germline V gene data show CDR1 as SGHVS and CDR2 as FNYEAQ. CDR3 nucleotides: TGTGCCAGCAGCTTAGGTGAGGTAATGAACACTGAAGCTTTCTTT. Protein sequence: CASSLGEVMNTEAFF.

The chain uses TRBV29-1 and TRBJ2-5, with D possibly TRBD2 on 6 matching bases. The germline V and J ends were trimmed by 7 bases and 3 bases, with 24 bases remaining between them. The length of the CDR3 is 16 residues. The V gene's germline CDR1 is SQVTM and CDR2 ANQGSEA. The CDR3 is CSAHGDSGGLEETQYF. Here the CDR3 DNA reads TGCAGCGCTCACGGGGATAGCGGAGGTTTGGAAGAGACCCAGTACTTC.

This clone was observed a single time. The chain joins TRBV6-4 to TRBJ2-7; TRBD1 or TRBD2 may be the D gene (6 bases each). CDR1 MRHNA and CDR2 SNTAGT come from the germline V gene. Trimming removed 2 bases at V and 1 base at J, with 12 bases between. The CDR3 length is 15 residues. CDR3 in amino acids: CASSDPGGLSYEQYF. The CDR3 DNA reads as TGTGCCAGCAGTGACCCCGGGGGCTTATCCTACGAGCAGTACTTC.

This chain connects TRBV7-9 to TRBJ1-2, with D perhaps matching TRBD1 (6 bases). Trimming took 4 bases from V and 4 from J, leaving 13 bases between them. CDR3 length: 14 residues. Per the germline V gene, CDR1 is SEHNR and CDR2 is FQNEAQ (reference sequence). CDR3: CASSSGQIGYGYTF. CDR3 nucleotide sequence: TGTGCCAGCAGCTCGGGACAAATCGGCTATGGCTACACCTTC.

V is TRBV5-5 and J is TRBJ1-2; D perhaps matches TRBD1 (5 bases). V was shortened by 1 base and J by 4 bases, with 11 bases between the two germline ends. Germline values: CDR1 SGHKS, CDR2 YYEKEE (reference sequence). The CDR3 is 14 residues long. The CDR3 sequence is CASSLTGEAYGYTF. The CDR3, as DNA: TGTGCCAGCAGCTTGACGGGGGAGGCCTATGGCTACACCTTC.

This chain joins TRBV19 and TRBJ2-5; 9 bases map to TRBD2. CDR1 LNHDA and CDR2 SQIVND come from the germline V gene (reference sequence). This CDR3 region has 14 residues. The CDR3 here is CGAVRLAARETQYF. In nucleotides, the CDR3 is TGTGGGGCCGTTAGACTAGCGGCAAGGGAGACCCAGTACTTC.

The rearrangement joins TRBV2 to TRBJ2-2; TRBD2 matches 11 bases. The V gene end was trimmed by 9 bases and the J gene end by 0 bases; junction bases not matched to a gene: 3. Germline-derived CDR1 and CDR2 are SNHLY and FYNNEI. The CDR3 length is 15 residues. The CDR3 reads CARGLAATNTGELFF. CDR3 nucleotides: TGTGCCAGGGGACTAGCGGCAACGAACACCGGGGAGCTGTTTTTT.

The V and J genes are TRBV7-9 and TRBJ2-1, with D perhaps TRBD2 (5 bases). Trimming removed 4 bases from V and 9 bases from J, with 13 bases in between. CDR3 length: 13 residues. Germline V gene sequence: CDR1 SEHNR, CDR2 FQNEAQ (reference sequence). The CDR3 is CASSSVRELEQFF. CDR3 sequence (DNA): TGTGCCAGCAGCTCTGTAAGGGAGCTTGAGCAGTTCTTC.

The J gene is TRBJ2-1, the V gene TRBV6-1; D remains unclear. Germline CDR1 and CDR2: MNHNS and SASEGT. The CDR3 is made up of 11 amino acids. Trimming shortened V by 4 bases and J by 9 bases, and 7 bases separated the two germline ends. The CDR3: CASSGESEQFF. CDR3 in DNA: TGTGCCAGCAGTGGAGAGAGTGAGCAGTTCTTC.

The rearrangement links TRBV27 to TRBJ2-5; possibly TRBD2 for D (6 bases). The CDR3 consists of 16 residues. The germline CDR1 and CDR2 sequences are MNHEY and SMNVEV (reference sequence). V was shortened by 6 bases and J by 2 bases, with 19 bases between the two germline ends. CDR3 loop: CASSLYGGGTQETQYF. CDR3 coding DNA: TGTGCCAGCAGCCTATATGGGGGAGGTACTCAAGAGACCCAGTACTTC.

The V call is TRBV7-3, the J call TRBJ2-3; 13 nucleotides match TRBD2. Losses at the gene ends were 4 bases for V and 4 bases for J; bases not matched to a gene: 8. The CDR3 loop spans 17 amino acids. Per the germline V gene, CDR1 is SGHTA and CDR2 is FQGTGA. CDR3 protein: CASSSTPGLAGSDTQYF. CDR3 nucleotide sequence: TGTGCCAGCAGCTCAACTCCGGGACTAGCGGGATCAGATACGCAGTATTTT.

V is TRBV27 and J is TRBJ2-3; 7 bases map to TRBD2. The V segment lost 3 bases and the J segment 3 bases; nucleotides outside the gene matches: 6. The CDR3 covers 15 residues. Looked up from germline, CDR1 is MNHEY and CDR2 is SMNVEV (reference sequence). CDR3 in amino acids: CASSFSSGSTDTQYF. CDR3 sequence (DNA): TGTGCCAGCAGTTTTTCTAGCGGAAGTACAGATACGCAGTATTTT.

This chain connects TRBV6-5 to TRBJ1-2; 8 nucleotides line up with TRBD1. V gave up 6 bases and J gave up 8 bases; unmatched junction bases: 11. Germline-derived CDR1 and CDR2 are MNHEY and SVGAGI. The CDR3 loop spans 14 amino acids. As DNA, the CDR3 is TGTGCCAGCAGCCCCGGACAGGGATCCGCGGGCTACACCTTC. Amino acid sequence: CASSPGQGSAGYTF.

V gene TRBV7-2 combines with J gene TRBJ2-7; 14 bases agree with TRBD2. CDR1 SGHTA and CDR2 FQGNSA come from the germline V gene. V dropped 5 bases and J dropped 3; count of bases not matched to a gene: 6. There are 16 residues in the CDR3. CDR3 protein: CASSLGTSGSFYEQYF. Here the CDR3 DNA reads TGTGCCAGCAGCCTGGGGACTAGCGGGAGTTTCTACGAGCAGTACTTC.

The chain recombines TRBV7-2 with TRBJ2-1; TRBD2 matches at 10 bases. V shed 2 bases, J shed 9 bases, and the junction held 7 bases outside the gene matches. The CDR3 is made up of 15 amino acids. Germline V gives CDR1 SGHTA, CDR2 FQGNSA. CDR3 DNA sequence: TGTGCCAGCAGCTTACTAGCGGGAGTGTTAGGTGAGCAGTTCTTC. Amino acid sequence: CASSLLAGVLGEQFF.

The chain recombines TRBV4-1 with TRBJ2-1, with TRBD1 as a possible D gene (6 bases). The CDR3 contains 14 residues. V was clipped by 5 bases and J by 4 bases, with 12 bases between them. The germline V gene has CDR1 MGHRA and CDR2 YSYEKL. The CDR3 nucleotides are TGCGCCAGCAGCACAAGGACAGTTTACAATGAGCAGTTCTTC. This gives the protein CASSTRTVYNEQFF.

V is TRBV28 and J is TRBJ2-1; TRBD2 might be the D (5 bases). Trimming removed 3 bases at V and 8 bases at J, with 14 bases between. Germline loops: CDR1 MDHEN, CDR2 SYDVKM. The CDR3 extends over 14 amino acids. CDR3 sequence (DNA): TGTGCCAGCAGTTTTATCACAGCCGGGGATGAGCAGTTCTTC. It is translated as CASSFITAGDEQFF.